Each of the 29 T cell receptor beta chains below was sequenced from the same sample in a study of OX40 agonist ivuxolimab in advanced cancers. Clones were read by immunoSEQ multiplex PCR, and TCRdb kept only the in-frame ones, dropping some. This sample yields 60,000 to 65,000 clones, of which about 90% are seen a single time; 1.5% to 2% belongs to the top ten. The input for sequencing was CD4+ or CD8+ T cells sorted from blood, taken in a trial of the OX40 agonist ivuxolimab. Every receptor here comes from an adult with an advanced solid tumor such as melanoma, head and neck, liver or kidney cancer.

The V and J genes are TRBV19 and TRBJ1-5; D gene ambiguous. From germline, CDR1 is LNHDA and CDR2 SQIVND (reference sequence). This CDR3 region has 15 residues. Trimming shortened V by 0 bases and J by 3 bases, and 9 bases separated the two germline ends. The CDR3 DNA reads as TGTGCCAGTAGTATAGATCGGGCATTCAATCAGCCCCAGCATTTT. This codes for CASSIDRAFNQPQHF.

A few counts support this clone. DNA for the CDR3: TGTGCCAGTAGCACGAGAGGGGGTGGGGATCAGCCCCAGCATTTT. Protein product: CASSTRGGGDQPQHF. This chain uses TRBV19 with TRBJ1-5, with D perhaps matching TRBD1 (6 bases). V shed 6 bases and J shed 5 bases, with 17 bases lying between them. The germline V gene has CDR1 LNHDA and CDR2 SQIVND (reference sequence). The CDR3 extends over 15 amino acids.

The chain joins TRBV6-6 to TRBJ1-5; TRBD1 is a possible D gene (5 bases). V was pared by 4 bases and J by 7 bases, with 14 bases between. CDR3 length equals 14 residues. In germline, CDR1 is MNHNY, CDR2 SVGAGI (reference sequence). CDR3 in amino acids: CASSFNQGVQPQHF. As DNA, the CDR3 is TGTGCCAGCAGTTTCAACCAGGGAGTCCAGCCCCAGCATTTT.

V is TRBV27 and J is TRBJ2-7; D remains ambiguous. Germline assignment: CDR1 MNHEY and CDR2 SMNVEV (reference sequence). V lost 4 bases to trimming and J lost 1 base, with 11 bases between them. This CDR3 spans 14 amino acids. The CDR3 loop reads CASSSGPQSYEQYF. Written as DNA, the CDR3 is TGTGCCAGCAGTTCAGGACCGCAGTCCTACGAGCAGTACTTC.

The V call is TRBV19, the J call TRBJ2-6, with TRBD1 identical over 8 bases. CDR3 size: 18 residues. V trimming: 8 bases; J trimming: 3 bases; junction bases outside the gene matches: 15. Germline V gene lookup returns CDR1 LNHDA and CDR2 SQIVND (reference sequence). CDR3 sequence reads: CASEGGRGRGGGANVLTF. DNA for the CDR3: TGTGCCAGTGAAGGGGGCAGGGGGCGCGGAGGTGGGGCCAACGTCCTGACTTTC.

This chain joins TRBV7-9 and TRBJ2-7; no clear D gene. The germline CDR1 and CDR2 sequences are SEHNR and FQNEAQ (reference sequence). V dropped 0 bases and J dropped 3 bases, with 6 bases sitting between them. The CDR3 extends over 13 amino acids. The DNA of the CDR3 is TGTGCCAGCAGCTTAGCGGTCAGCTACGAGCAGTACTTC. It yields the protein CASSLAVSYEQYF.

The rearrangement joins TRBV7-2 to TRBJ1-1; a weak D match, TRBD1 (6 bases). Germline lookup yields CDR1 SGHTA and CDR2 FQGNSA. CDR3 size: 14 residues. Trimming shortened V by 2 bases and J by 5 bases, and 12 bases separated the two germline ends. In DNA, the CDR3 is TGTGCCAGCAGCTTAAACAGGGAGGGAACTGAAGCTTTCTTT. Protein: CASSLNREGTEAFF.

This clone was observed a handful of times. The chain recombines TRBV5-6 with TRBJ2-3; 12 nucleotides line up with TRBD2. This CDR3 region has 16 residues. CDR1 and CDR2 from the germline V gene are SGHDT and YYEEEE. Trimming cost V 3 bases and J 2 bases; bases outside gene matches: 4. The DNA of the CDR3 is TGTGCCAGCAGCTCCGGACTAGCGGGGTTCACAGATACGCAGTATTTT. This sequence encodes CASSSGLAGFTDTQYF.

CDR3 amino acids: CASSLAPGTDPNEQFF. As DNA, the CDR3 is TGCGCCAGCAGCTTGGCCCCCGGGACAGACCCCAATGAGCAGTTCTTC. The chain combines TRBV5-1 with TRBJ2-1, with 7 bases that match TRBD1. The germline gives CDR1 SGHRS, CDR2 YFSETQ. This CDR3 spans 16 amino acids. Germline trimming cut 0 bases from V and 6 bases from J; bases unmatched to any gene: 9.

The V and J genes are TRBV6-4 and TRBJ1-1; D is undetermined. The CDR3 spans 13 residues. CDR1 is MRHNA, CDR2 SNTAGT, per germline. V lost 4 bases and J 1 base, leaving 7 bases between the germline ends. The CDR3 loop reads CASSVYQNTEAFF. As DNA, the CDR3 is TGTGCCAGCAGTGTATATCAGAACACTGAAGCTTTCTTT.

The V call is TRBV5-1, the J call TRBJ2-7, with D maybe TRBD2 (5 bases). This CDR3 spans 15 amino acids. V was pared by 0 bases and J by 2 bases, with 12 bases between. Per germline, CDR1 SGHRS and CDR2 YFSETQ. Here the CDR3 DNA reads TGCGCCAGCAGCTTGGGGGGAGAGGTAACCTACGAGCAGTACTTC. Protein product: CASSLGGEVTYEQYF.

The chain recombines TRBV19 with TRBJ1-2; TRBD1 might be the D (5 bases). V lost 3 bases to trimming and J lost 7 bases, with 15 bases between them. CDR3 length: 14 residues. Germline V CDR1 and CDR2: LNHDA, SQIVND (reference sequence). The CDR3 loop reads CASSIIGQGSGYTF. The CDR3 DNA reads as TGTGCCAGTAGTATTATTGGGCAGGGTAGTGGCTACACCTTC.

Concerning this clone: The CDR3 does not end in the conserved phenylalanine or tryptophan, so this is likely a read error. The chain joins TRBV11-1 to TRBJ1-2; D might be TRBD1 (5 bases). CDR3 length: 13 amino acids. Germline CDR1 is SGHAT and CDR2 is FQDESV (reference sequence). V was cut by 5 bases and J by 4 bases, with 11 bases left in between. The CDR3 here is CASSVGASYGYTL. In DNA, the CDR3 is TGTGCCAGCAGCGTCGGGGCCAGCTATGGCTACACCCTC.

This clone occurred a few times. The V call is TRBV7-8, the J call TRBJ1-5; D unclear. V was pared by 1 base and J by 4 bases, with 5 bases between. The CDR3 consists of 13 residues. Germline assignment: CDR1 SGHVS and CDR2 FQNEAQ. CDR3 region: CASSLGENQPQHF. CDR3 coding DNA: TGTGCCAGCAGCTTAGGGGAAAATCAGCCCCAGCATTTT.

The rearrangement joins TRBV23-1 to TRBJ2-1; TRBD1 matches at 7 bases. TRBV23-1 falls under the ORF class, with uncertain function. Germline trimming cut 7 bases from V and 9 bases from J; bases unmatched to any gene: 9. This CDR3 is 13 amino acids long. CDR3 DNA sequence: TGCGCCAGCATATGCCGGGACAGAGGTGAGCAGTTCTTC. Protein product: CASICRDRGEQFF.

The rearrangement links TRBV18 to TRBJ2-3; D call uncertain. Germline loops: CDR1 KGHSH, CDR2 LQKENI. The CDR3 runs to 14 residues. V was trimmed by 2 bases and J by 6 bases, leaving 12 bases between them. CDR3 in amino acids: CASSPRASGDTQYF. For the CDR3, the DNA is TGTGCCAGCTCACCAAGGGCAAGTGGGGATACGCAGTATTTT.

This chain connects TRBV7-2 to TRBJ2-3, with a tentative D call TRBD2 (5 bases). CDR3 length: 16 residues. Germline lookup yields CDR1 SGHTA and CDR2 FQGNSA. V lost 1 base and J lost 0, with 11 bases in between. CDR3: CASSLVAGPSTDTQYF. The CDR3 DNA is TGTGCCAGCAGCTTAGTTGCGGGCCCTAGCACAGATACGCAGTATTTT. The whole variable domain, filled in from reference TRBV7-2 and TRBJ2-3, reads GAGVSQSPSNKVTEKGKDVELRCDPISGHTALYWYRQSLGQGLEFLIYFQGNSAPDKSGLPSDRFSAERTGGSVSTLTIQRTQQEDSAVYLCASSLVAGPSTDTQYFGPGTRLTVL.

V usage is TRBV18 and J usage is TRBJ1-1; a possible D gene is TRBD1 (5 bases). V was trimmed by 1 base and J by 4 bases, leaving 10 bases between them. The CDR3 is 14 residues long. Per the germline V gene, CDR1 is KGHSH and CDR2 is LQKENI. In DNA form, the CDR3 reads TGTGCCAGCTCACCACGGGGGGAGGGCACTGAAGCTTTCTTT. It specifies CASSPRGEGTEAFF.

This rearrangement joins TRBV7-2 to TRBJ2-7; D unclear. Germline loops: CDR1 SGHTA, CDR2 FQGNSA. The CDR3 totals 14 residues. The ends were cut back, 1 base at V and 1 base at J, with 8 bases in the middle. Here the CDR3 reads CASSLGVSSYEQYF. As DNA, the CDR3 is TGTGCCAGCAGCTTAGGGGTCAGTTCCTACGAGCAGTACTTC.

The sample holds one count of this clone. The CDR3 protein is CASGTGGSGANVLTF. The CDR3 bases are TGTGCCAGCGGGACAGGGGGATCAGGGGCCAACGTCCTGACTTTC. The V and J genes are TRBV5-6 and TRBJ2-6; the match to TRBD1 covers 11 bases. The CDR3 extends over 15 amino acids. The J segment lost 4 bases and the V segment lost 7 bases, leaving 4 bases of the junction unmatched. The germline V gene encodes CDR1 SGHDT and CDR2 YYEEEE.

CDR3 region: CASSYSPSAGRETQYF. The CDR3 DNA follows: TGTGCCAGCAGTTACTCACCTAGCGCGGGGCGAGAGACCCAGTACTTC. The genes are TRBV6-5 and TRBJ2-5, with D possibly being TRBD2 (6 bases). Germline assignment: CDR1 MNHEY and CDR2 SVGAGI. V was shortened by 0 bases and J by 4 bases, with 15 bases between the two germline ends. The CDR3 has 16 residues.

This clone was observed a handful of times. This chain links TRBV11-2 with TRBJ2-7; 8 nucleotides agree with TRBD1. Looked up from germline, CDR1 is SGHAT and CDR2 is FQNNGV. J lost 2 bases, V lost 5 bases, and 8 bases had no gene match. The CDR3 has 15 amino acids. This CDR3 reads CASSQYQGATYEQYF. The CDR3 DNA follows: TGTGCCAGCAGCCAATATCAGGGGGCGACCTACGAGCAGTACTTC. Based on the CDR3 plus reference TRBV11-2 and TRBJ2-7, the full variable domain is EAGVAQSPRYKIIEKRQSVAFWCNPISGHATLYWYQQILGQGPKLLIQFQNNGVVDDSQLPKDRFSAERLKGVDSTLKIQPAKLEDSAVYLCASSQYQGATYEQYFGPGTRLTVT.

This chain links TRBV11-1 with TRBJ2-2; TRBD1 aligns across 7 bases. The CDR3 contains 14 residues. V was pared by 1 base and J by 5 bases, with 1 base of the junction left unmatched. The V gene's germline CDR1 is SGHAT and CDR2 FQDESV (reference sequence). The CDR3 nucleotides are TGTGCCAGCAGCTTAGGACAGGGTACCGGGGAGCTGTTTTTT. This sequence encodes CASSLGQGTGELFF.

The V gene is TRBV2, the J gene TRBJ1-2; no clear D. V was trimmed by 2 bases and J by 0 bases, leaving 10 bases between them. The CDR3 has 15 amino acids. Germline-derived CDR1 and CDR2 are SNHLY and FYNNEI. CDR3 sequence reads: CASSERAHTNYGYTF. Here the CDR3 DNA reads TGTGCCAGCAGTGAAAGGGCACATACTAACTATGGCTACACCTTC.

The J gene is TRBJ2-7, the V gene TRBV5-6; 8 nucleotides line up with TRBD1. CDR1 and CDR2 from the germline V gene are SGHDT and YYEEEE. V was clipped by 0 bases and J by 2 bases; unmatched bases: 4. The CDR3 has 15 residues. CDR3 sequence reads: CASSLGQGNPYEQYF. The CDR3 DNA reads as TGTGCCAGCAGCTTGGGACAGGGGAATCCCTACGAGCAGTACTTC.

The chain uses TRBV19 and TRBJ1-2; D possibly corresponds to TRBD1 (6 bases). V lost 1 base and J 2 bases, leaving 8 bases between the germline ends. CDR3 length equals 14 residues. Per germline, CDR1 LNHDA and CDR2 SQIVND (reference sequence). The chain's CDR3 is CASSIAQGNYGYTF. As DNA, the CDR3 is TGTGCCAGTAGTATAGCGCAGGGGAACTATGGCTACACCTTC.

The chain has TRBV30 and TRBJ1-3; TRBD1 is a possible D gene (6 bases). CDR3 size: 13 residues. With 5 bases removed from V and 2 bases from J, the gap between germline ends came to 10 bases. Germline V gene sequence: CDR1 GTSNPN, CDR2 SVGIG (reference sequence). The CDR3 DNA follows: TGTGCCTGGGGACAGACTACTGGAAACACCATATATTTT. This codes for CAWGQTTGNTIYF.

This rearrangement joins TRBV12-5 to TRBJ2-3, with D perhaps TRBD2 (6 bases). Looked up from germline, CDR1 is LGHNT and CDR2 is FRNRAP. This CDR3 comprises 13 residues. The germline V and J ends were trimmed by 7 bases and 2 bases, with 10 bases remaining between them. The CDR3 protein is CASESSATDTQYF. CDR3 bases: TGTGCTAGTGAGTCTAGCGCCACAGATACGCAGTATTTT.

CDR3 sequence: CSPTSGIDTQYF. CDR3 DNA: TGCAGCCCTACTAGCGGGATAGATACGCAGTATTTT. V usage is TRBV29-1 and J usage is TRBJ2-3; TRBD2 matches 10 bases. The junction had 4 bases not matched to a gene; V was cut back by 8 bases and J by 5 bases. This CDR3 has 12 residues. From germline, CDR1 is SQVTM and CDR2 ANQGSEA.